The 27 T cell receptor beta chains in this list originate from one sample, sequenced in a study of T cell clonality in common variable immunodeficiency. Measured with immunoSEQ multiplex PCR; TCRdb has only the in-frame clones, and not every one. The specimen has tens of thousands of clones, none found just once. Source material: peripheral blood mononuclear cells. Source of these receptors: a person between 18 and 70 years old in good health.

This clone showed up many times. The observed sequence ends 3 residues before the CDR3 terminus, with the missing tail filled in from the germline J gene. The chain employs TRBV19 and TRBJ2-7; 8 positions match TRBD1. After removal of 1 base from V and 5 bases from J, the junction contained 4 bases not matched to a gene. The germline V gene has CDR1 LNHDA and CDR2 SQIVND (reference sequence). CDR3 length: 14 residues. The CDR3 region is CASSIGRGLNEQYF. The sequenced CDR3 bases are TGTGCCAGTAGTATAGGCAGGGGGCTCAACGAG.

This clone has only a few counts. The read ends 3 residues early relative to the CDR3; the germline J gene fills the gap. This chain links TRBV18 with TRBJ1-1; the D gene is possibly TRBD1 (5 bases). V gave up 1 base and J gave up 0 bases, with 18 bases separating them. Germline V gene sequence: CDR1 KGHSH, CDR2 LQKENI. This CDR3 region has 18 residues. This CDR3 is CASSPRAGTTFMNTEAFF. The CDR3 bases that were read are TGTGCCAGCTCACCACGGGCAGGGACTACATTCATGAACACTGAA.

This clone was seen more than once but under ten times. With the read ending 3 residues before the CDR3 end, the germline J gene is used to fill in that end. The J gene is TRBJ1-5, the V gene TRBV20-1, with D uncertain. The CDR3 extends over 13 amino acids. The V and J ends lost 5 bases and 4 bases respectively, with 12 bases between them. Germline CDR1 reads DFQATT; CDR2 reads SNEGSKA (reference sequence). CDR3 region: CSASGLKNQPQHF. The CDR3 DNA, read in part, is TGCAGTGCTTCCGGACTGAAAAATCAGCCC.

The sample holds many counts of this clone. The read ends 3 residues shy of where the CDR3 ends; the end is completed using the germline J gene. The J gene is TRBJ2-1, the V gene TRBV14, with 10 positions matching TRBD2. V trimming: 4 bases; J trimming: 8 bases; junction bases outside the gene matches: 8. The CDR3 totals 15 residues. Germline lookup yields CDR1 SGHDN and CDR2 FVKESK. The CDR3 sequence: CASSRGLASLDEQFF. The sequenced CDR3 bases are TGTGCCAGCAGCCGGGGACTAGCGAGTTTGGATGAG. The full variable domain, rest sourced from reference TRBV14 and TRBJ2-1, is EAGVTQFPSHSVIEKGQTVTLRCDPISGHDNLYWYRRVMGKEIKFLLHFVKESKQDESGMPNNRFLAERTGGTYSTLKVQPAELEDSGVYFCASSRGLASLDEQFFGPGTRLTVL.

This clone was detected only a few times. Read coverage stops 3 residues before the CDR3 terminus; the germline J gene supplies the remainder. This CDR3 is also generated by other DNA sequences in the sample. This rearrangement joins TRBV5-1 to TRBJ2-3, with TRBD2 matching over 11 bases. The CDR3 is made up of 16 amino acids. V gave up 4 bases and J gave up 0 bases; unmatched junction bases: 4. Germline assignment: CDR1 SGHRS and CDR2 YFSETQ. The CDR3 region is CASSPLAGGSTDTQYF. The CDR3 DNA, read in part, is TGCGCCAGCAGCCCCTTAGCGGGGGGGAGCACAGATACG.

This clone has ten or more counts. Sequencing ends 3 residues short of the CDR3 end; the germline J gene provides the rest. The V call is TRBV2, the J call TRBJ2-7; possible D gene TRBD2, 5 bases. Looked up from germline, CDR1 is SNHLY and CDR2 is FYNNEI. This CDR3 has 15 amino acids. The germline V and J ends were trimmed by 4 bases and 3 bases, with 16 bases remaining between them. CDR3: CASSASTTNRYEQYF. The CDR3 bases that were read are TGTGCCAGCAGTGCCTCGACTACAAACCGCTACGAG.

This clone was seen at least ten times. CDR3 DNA, as far as it was read: TGTGCCAGCAGTGAGGCAGGGCGCGAG. It yields the protein CASSEAGRE. The entire CDR3 protein is CASSEAGREQYF. This sequence joins TRBV6-1 and TRBJ2-7, with D possibly matching TRBD1 (5 bases). The missing CDR3 end, 3 residues past where the read stops, is filled in from the germline J gene. CDR3 length: 12 amino acids. Germline V gives CDR1 MNHNS, CDR2 SASEGT. V lost 3 bases, J lost 6 bases, and 9 bases lay in between.

This clone was seen repeatedly, ten times or more. The CDR3 goes on 3 residues after the read ends, and that part is filled in from the germline J gene. The chain combines TRBV20-1 with TRBJ2-6; 7 bases match TRBD1. CDR3 length equals 14 residues. The V gene's germline CDR1 is DFQATT and CDR2 SNEGSKA (reference sequence). V trimming: 5 bases; J trimming: 5 bases; junction bases outside the gene matches: 6. CDR3 protein: CSAFKTGRANVLTF. Incomplete CDR3 DNA: TGCAGTGCTTTTAAGACAGGGAGGGCCAACGTC.

This clone showed up many times. With the read ending 3 residues before the CDR3 end, the germline J gene is used to fill in that end. This chain links TRBV20-1 with TRBJ2-3; D might be TRBD1 (7 bases). CDR1 and CDR2 from the germline V gene are DFQATT and SNEGSKA (reference sequence). V gave up 5 bases and J gave up 1 base, with 16 bases separating them. The CDR3 spans 15 residues. CDR3 sequence reads: CSAQDRTKGTDTQYF. The sequenced CDR3 bases are TGCAGTGCTCAGGACAGGACTAAGGGCACAGATACG.

A remark on this clone: Relative to the germline gene, one junction end is altered; a read error may explain this. The DNA ends 3 residues before the CDR3 does, and the rest of the CDR3 is filled in from the germline J gene. The gene calls are TRBV6-2 or TRBV6-3 and TRBJ1-3; D remains unclear. This CDR3 has 13 residues. Looked up from germline, CDR1 is MNHEY and CDR2 is SVGEGT. The chain's CDR3 is CASTRSSGNTIYF. The CDR3 DNA, read in part, is TGTGCCAGCACCCGGAGCAGCGGAAACACT.

This clone was picked up many times. The read stops 3 residues short of the end of the CDR3; the missing end is completed from the germline J gene. The chain joins TRBV2 to TRBJ2-2, with 10 bases identical to TRBD2. The CDR3 extends over 16 amino acids. Trimming removed 2 bases from V and 7 bases from J; junction bases left unmatched: 7. Germline values: CDR1 SNHLY, CDR2 FYNNEI. CDR3 region: CASSETLAGRGGELFF. The covered CDR3 bases are TGTGCCAGCAGTGAAACACTAGCGGGGCGAGGCGGGGAG.

Concerning this clone: The CDR3 end falls 3 residues outside the read, so it is completed with the germline J gene. This rearrangement joins TRBV18 to TRBJ1-2; D gene ambiguous. Germline V lookup: CDR1 KGHSH, CDR2 LQKENI. The CDR3 runs to 14 residues. The sequenced CDR3 bases are TGTGCCAGCTCACGGCTAGCGGGAGCGGACGAC. Protein product: CASSRLAGADD. In full, the CDR3 is CASSRLAGADDYTF.

In this sample, this clone turned up many times. The CDR3 bases that were read are TGTGCCAGCAGGGGGACTAGCGGGGGGATCCAAGGCACCGGGGAG. It yields the protein CASRGTSGGIQGTGE. The whole CDR3 sequence reads CASRGTSGGIQGTGELFF. The chain recombines TRBV9 with TRBJ2-2; 15 positions agree with TRBD2. The CDR3 end falls 3 residues outside the read, so it is completed with the germline J gene. The V segment lost 5 bases and the J segment 4 bases; nucleotides outside the gene matches: 9. The length of the CDR3 is 18 residues. The germline gives CDR1 SGDLS, CDR2 YYNGEE.

This clone was recorded at least ten times. The CDR3 end is not reached by the read, which stops 3 residues before it; the germline J gene fills it in. V usage is TRBV30 and J usage is TRBJ2-7; 7 bases line up with TRBD1. Trimming at V came to 2 bases and at J to 6 bases, leaving 13 bases not matched to a gene. CDR3 length: 15 residues. CDR1 is GTSNPN and CDR2 is SVGIG in the germline V gene (reference sequence). The sequenced CDR3 bases are TGTGCCTGGAGTAACACCCGACAGGGTTGGGGCGAG. Translated, it gives CAWSNTRQGWGE. The whole CDR3 region reads CAWSNTRQGWGEQYF.

This clone was counted ten times or more. The read terminates 3 residues before the CDR3 end, so the remaining end is supplied by the germline J gene. This sequence joins TRBV19 and TRBJ1-2, with 8 bases identical to TRBD1. This CDR3 spans 13 amino acids. J lost 4 bases, V lost 9 bases, and 7 bases had no gene match. Germline CDR1 and CDR2: LNHDA and SQIVND (reference sequence). CDR3: CASQGAEGYGYTF. CDR3 bases read: TGTGCCAGCCAGGGGGCCGAGGGCTATGGC.

This clone was recorded at least ten times. The DNA read from the CDR3 is TGTGCCAGTAGTGGCGGATTCGACAGGGTTAGTTCTGAA. Its translation: CASSGGFDRVSSE. The full CDR3 protein is CASSGGFDRVSSEAFF. This rearrangement joins TRBV19 to TRBJ1-1, with 7 bases that match TRBD1. The read gets to within 3 residues of the CDR3 end, and the germline J gene fills in the rest. The trim removed 5 bases at V and 6 bases at J, leaving 15 bases unmatched. Germline V gene lookup returns CDR1 LNHDA and CDR2 SQIVND (reference sequence). The CDR3 is 16 amino acids. The variable domain in full, with the rest retrieved from reference TRBV19 and TRBJ1-1, is DGGITQSPKYLFRKEGQNVTLSCEQNLNHDAMYWYRQDPGQGLRLIYYSQIVNDFQKGDIAEGYSVSREKKESFPLTVTSAQKNPTAFYLCASSGGFDRVSSEAFFGQGTRLTVV.

At least ten counts were recorded for this clone. Sequencing ends 3 residues short of the CDR3 end; the germline J gene provides the rest. This chain joins TRBV19 and TRBJ2-2, with D possibly TRBD2 on 5 matching bases. Germline CDR1 and CDR2: LNHDA and SQIVND (reference sequence). V was cut by 11 bases and J by 3 bases, with 13 bases left in between. The CDR3 totals 13 residues. The part of the CDR3 DNA that was read is TGTGCCCCCTCCGGGGTCGACACCGGGGAG. As protein: CAPSGVDTGE. The full CDR3 reads CAPSGVDTGELFF. Looking up the rest from reference TRBV19 and TRBJ2-2 gives the full variable domain: DGGITQSPKYLFRKEGQNVTLSCEQNLNHDAMYWYRQDPGQGLRLIYYSQIVNDFQKGDIAEGYSVSREKKESFPLTVTSAQKNPTAFYLCAPSGVDTGELFFGEGSRLTVL.

This clone was observed many times. The missing CDR3 end, 3 residues past where the read stops, is filled in from the germline J gene. V is TRBV6-2 or TRBV6-3 and J is TRBJ2-7; D remains unclear. Germline V lookup: CDR1 MNHEY, CDR2 SVGEGT. V was shortened by 6 bases and J by 6 bases, with 18 bases between the two germline ends. There are 14 residues in the CDR3. The CDR3 is CASSLVPRDGEQYF. The CDR3 bases that were read are TGTGCCAGCAGCCTAGTCCCCAGAGATGGCGAG.

Many counts were recorded for this clone. The read terminates 3 residues before the CDR3 end, so the remaining end is supplied by the germline J gene. J is TRBJ2-7 and V is TRBV7-6; TRBD1 agrees at 8 bases. Germline V lookup: CDR1 SGHVS, CDR2 FNYEAQ. There are 15 residues in the CDR3. V trimming: 2 bases; J trimming: 4 bases; junction bases outside the gene matches: 7. The CDR3 protein is CASSLQSGGAYEQYF. The part of the CDR3 DNA that was read is TGTGCCAGCAGCTTACAATCAGGGGGCGCATACGAG.

A remark on this clone: Just one base apart from a much larger clone, this may be a read error. From the germline J gene comes the end of the CDR3, since the read stops 3 residues before it. The chain recombines TRBV7-3 with TRBJ1-1, with 8 bases fitting TRBD1. The CDR3 has 15 residues. With 4 bases clipped from V and 1 base from J, the junction kept 5 bases outside the gene matches. The germline CDR1 and CDR2 sequences are SGHTA and FQGTGA. The CDR3 here is CASSWAGGANTEAFF. The sequenced part of the CDR3 DNA is TGTGCCAGCAGCTGGGCAGGGGGCGCGAACACTGAA.

This clone appeared many times. Other DNA sequences in this specimen translate into the identical CDR3. The CDR3 bases that were read are TGTGCCAGCAGCCACAGGGCGACAGATACG. Translation: CASSHRATDT. The CDR3, in full, reads CASSHRATDTQYF. This chain uses TRBV14 with TRBJ2-3; perhaps TRBD1 as D (5 bases). Read coverage stops 3 residues before the CDR3 terminus; the germline J gene supplies the remainder. Germline CDR1 SGHDN, CDR2 FVKESK. V lost 3 bases, J lost 3 bases, and 7 bases lay in between. The CDR3 has 13 amino acids.

The table lists this clone with many counts. With the read ending 3 residues before the CDR3 end, the germline J gene is used to fill in that end. The chain carries TRBV30 and TRBJ2-2; 8 bases fit TRBD1. V lost 5 bases to trimming and J lost 6 bases; unmatched junction nucleotides: 5. Germline CDR1 is GTSNPN and CDR2 is SVGIG (reference sequence). This CDR3 is 13 amino acids long. CDR3 region: CAWGQGRPGELFF. Partial CDR3 DNA: TGTGCCTGGGGACAGGGACGACCCGGGGAG.

In its sample, this clone was seen many times. The read ends 3 residues before the CDR3 terminus; that terminus is restored from the germline J gene. This chain joins TRBV7-3 and TRBJ1-2; D perhaps matches TRBD1 (5 bases). Trimming shortened V by 5 bases and J by 3 bases, and 13 bases separated the two germline ends. The CDR3 has 14 amino acids. Per the germline V gene, CDR1 is SGHTA and CDR2 is FQGTGA. Here the CDR3 reads CASSRGDRDYGYTF. The sequenced part of the CDR3 DNA is TGTGCCAGCAGCCGGGGGGATCGGGACTATGGC.

A remark on this clone: Sequencing ends 3 residues short of the CDR3 end; the germline J gene provides the rest. V gene TRBV19 combines with J gene TRBJ1-6, with 8 bases matching TRBD1. V lost 9 bases, J lost 10 bases, and 11 bases stayed unmatched. From germline, CDR1 is LNHDA and CDR2 SQIVND (reference sequence). The CDR3 has 14 amino acids. The CDR3 here is CASKKTGEESPLHF. CDR3 DNA, as far as it was read: TGTGCCAGCAAAAAGACAGGGGAAGAATCACCC.

A word on this clone: The read finishes 3 residues shy of the CDR3 end, and the germline J gene is used to complete it. The rearrangement uses TRBV7-3 and TRBJ1-2; D gene uncertain. The CDR3 loop spans 15 amino acids. CDR1 is SGHTA and CDR2 is FQGTGA in the germline V gene. The covered CDR3 bases are TGTGCCAGCAGCTTAAATGGCGGGAGCTCCTACGAC. Amino acid sequence: CASSLNGGSSYD. The full CDR3 protein reads CASSLNGGSSYDYTF.

This clone came up many times. Compared with germline, one end of the junction differs, possibly owing to a read error. The sequence runs out 3 residues before the end of the CDR3; the remainder is reconstructed from the germline J gene. This chain connects TRBV4-2 to TRBJ2-7; possible D gene TRBD1, 5 bases. The CDR3 has 15 amino acids. Looked up from germline, CDR1 is LGHNA and CDR2 is YNFKEQ. The chain's CDR3 is CASSTRQGMSYEQYF. CDR3 DNA (partial): TGCGCCAGCAGCACCCGTCAGGGAATGAGCTACGAG.

This clone occurred many times. The read terminates 3 residues before the CDR3 end, so the remaining end is supplied by the germline J gene. V gene TRBV29-1 combines with J gene TRBJ1-2, with 12 bases matching TRBD1. Germline V CDR1 and CDR2: SQVTM, ANQGSEA. The CDR3 sequence is 13 residues long. The CDR3 DNA, read in part, is TGCAGCGTTTCGGGACAGGGGGCGTTCGGC. Translated, it gives CSVSGQGAFG. The whole CDR3 protein reads CSVSGQGAFGYTF.